The sample holds a few counts of the clone carrying this T cell receptor beta chain. Antigen: not known. Regions amplified from RNA transcripts were the TCR beta CDR3 regions. The TCR CDR3 was amplified in a first-round RT-PCR using the HTBI primer set. MiXCR, applied by TCRdb to the multiplex PCR reads, yields one record per CDR3 protein. The data contain some 350,000 distinct CDR3 sequences, roughly 15% of them singletons. The sample is drawn from a study of T cells in Graves' hyperthyroidism and ophthalmopathy. Overall study results and limits: In the blood, most expanded thyroid clonotypes above 0.001 appeared as well.

Ophthalmopathy patients showed a Clinical Activity Score of at least 3, NOSPECS grade of at least 4 and duration under 3 months. Exclusion followed for patients with uncontrolled infection, other autoimmune disease, pregnancy or lactation. The specimen was blood. The TCR originated in a woman aged 60-70 years with Graves' ophthalmopathy.

The CDR3: CASSLAGLAGDRYEQYF. The CDR3 region has the DNA TGCGCCAGCAGCTTGGCCGGGCTAGCGGGGGACCGTTACGAGCAGTACTTC. The J gene is TRBJ2-7, the V gene TRBV5-1, with 10 bases aligning to TRBD2. From germline, CDR1 is SGHRS and CDR2 YFSETQ. J lost 4 bases, V lost 0 bases, and 10 bases had no gene match. This CDR3 is built from 17 residues.